This T cell receptor beta chain was obtained from a study of blood T cell repertoires in COVID-19. Study-level background: Sites across the United States, Italy and Spain contributed samples from acute and convalescent COVID-19. PBMCs, B-cell-depleted T cells, or T cells were the source of the cDNA or gDNA that made up the material.

The germline gives CDR1 SGHNT, CDR2 YYREEE (reference sequence). The CDR3 is made up of 17 amino acids. V shed 4 bases and J 1 base; nucleotides not matched to a gene: 12. While infection was still active, Seattle patients were enrolled and then followed longitudinally. There are a few counts of this clone. Per the original methods: Amplification with reference gene primers provided the estimates of nucleated cell counts. Libraries were prepared by immunoSEQ multiplex PCR; TCRdb keeps only in-frame clonotypes and omits some of them. V and J calls and clone size are those listed in that table; D and trimming were worked out from the DNA. Here the sample spans 30,000 to 40,000 clones, over 70% being singletons.

The chain has TRBV5-4 and TRBJ2-5; TRBD1 matches 8 bases. The receptor was isolated from a man aged 65 to 85 with COVID-19, enrolled during active disease. Sequencing was done on a sample of peripheral blood. CDR3 sequence reads: CASSPLQGARAQETQYF. The DNA for the CDR3 is TGTGCCAGCAGCCCCCTCCAGGGGGCCCGAGCCCAAGAGACCCAGTACTTC.